A single sample is the source of the 29 T cell receptor beta chains below, sequenced in a study of cytomegalovirus exposure and HLA in healthy donors. Researchers ran the PCR with 60 Vbeta and 13 Jbeta primers. The table came from immunoSEQ multiplex PCR; TCRdb's copy has only in-frame clones and leaves some out. This table holds about 130,000 clones, roughly 10% found once. The sequenced sample consisted of PBMCs. These TCRs come from a woman aged 18-29 years in good health and CMV-seropositive.

The chain is built from TRBV30 and TRBJ1-2; D is undetermined. Deletions cut 3 bases from V and 4 bases from J, with 12 bases between. The germline V gene has CDR1 GTSNPN and CDR2 SVGIG (reference sequence). The CDR3 length is 13 residues. The chain's CDR3 is CAWSGFGPYGYTF. The CDR3, as DNA: TGTGCCTGGAGCGGATTTGGGCCCTATGGCTACACCTTC.

This clone has a handful of counts. V usage is TRBV29-1 and J usage is TRBJ2-3; TRBD1 is a possible D gene (5 bases). V was clipped by 3 bases and J by 14 bases, with 12 bases between them. CDR3 size: 10 residues. CDR1 and CDR2 from the germline V gene are SQVTM and ANQGSEA. The chain's CDR3 is CSVEDTSRYF. CDR3 DNA: TGCAGCGTTGAGGACACTTCAAGGTATTTT.

The chain uses TRBV30 and TRBJ1-4; D is unresolved. The CDR3 totals 14 residues. V dropped 0 bases and J dropped 0 bases, with 5 bases sitting between them. Germline CDR1 and CDR2: GTSNPN and SVGIG (reference sequence). CDR3 sequence: CAWSVEPTNEKLFF. Here the CDR3 DNA reads TGTGCCTGGAGTGTAGAGCCAACTAATGAAAAACTGTTTTTT.

This sequence joins TRBV7-9 and TRBJ2-7; possibly TRBD2 for D (5 bases). Trimming took off 5 bases at V and 4 bases at J, with 12 bases between the two ends. This CDR3 is 13 amino acids long. CDR1 and CDR2 (germline): SEHNR, FQNEAQ (reference sequence). The CDR3 bases are TGTGCCAGCAGCCGCGGACGGGGATACGAGCAGTACTTC. Encoded protein: CASSRGRGYEQYF.

This clone was seen a few times. Distinct nucleotide sequences in the sample also encode this CDR3. This rearrangement joins TRBV6-5 to TRBJ2-2; the match to TRBD2 covers 10 bases. The CDR3 contains 16 residues. The germline V gene encodes CDR1 MNHEY and CDR2 SVGAGI. The J segment lost 5 bases and the V segment lost 2 bases, leaving 5 bases of the junction unmatched. The CDR3 spells CASSYGLAGVTGELFF. The CDR3 bases are TGTGCCAGCAGTTACGGGCTAGCGGGAGTGACCGGGGAGCTGTTTTTT.

Only a few counts were recorded for this clone. The chain couples TRBV7-2 to TRBJ2-4; TRBD1 agrees at 7 bases. Germline CDR1 and CDR2: SGHTA and FQGNSA. The CDR3 sequence is 15 residues long. V dropped 5 bases and J dropped 4; count of bases not matched to a gene: 8. This CDR3 reads CASSPGGLGKNIQYF. CDR3 bases: TGTGCCAGCAGCCCAGGGGGATTGGGAAAAAACATTCAGTACTTC. The full variable domain, rest sourced from reference TRBV7-2 and TRBJ2-4, is GAGVSQSPSNKVTEKGKDVELRCDPISGHTALYWYRQSLGQGLEFLIYFQGNSAPDKSGLPSDRFSAERTGGSVSTLTIQRTQQEDSAVYLCASSPGGLGKNIQYFGAGTRLSVL.

The chain joins TRBV2 to TRBJ2-5, with D hard to call. TRBJ2-7 matches the DNA end more closely, so the J call is doubtful. In germline, CDR1 is SNHLY, CDR2 FYNNEI. This CDR3 contains 11 residues. The CDR3 sequence: CASSFKREQYF. Here the CDR3 DNA reads TGTGCCAGCAGTTTCAAGCGCGAGCAGTACTTC.

V gene TRBV30 combines with J gene TRBJ1-1; 8 nucleotides agree with TRBD1. Germline assignment: CDR1 GTSNPN and CDR2 SVGIG (reference sequence). V shed 0 bases, J shed 1 base, and the junction held 13 bases outside the gene matches. The CDR3 sequence is 18 residues long. The CDR3, as DNA: TGTGCCTGGAGTGTACGGGGGCCGGGACAGGTTACGAACACTGAAGCTTTCTTT. The encoded protein is CAWSVRGPGQVTNTEAFF. Based on the CDR3 plus reference TRBV30 and TRBJ1-1, the full variable domain is SQTIHQWPATLVQPVGSPLSLECTVEGTSNPNLYWYRQAAGRGLQLLFYSVGIGQISSEVPQNLSASRPQDRQFILSSKKLLLSDSGFYLCAWSVRGPGQVTNTEAFFGQGTRLTVV.

The chain couples TRBV10-3 to TRBJ2-7, with a tentative D call TRBD2 (7 bases). The CDR3 runs to 13 residues. CDR1 and CDR2 from the germline V gene are ENHRY and SYGVKD. Trimming shortened V by 10 bases and J by 4 bases, and 17 bases separated the two germline ends. CDR3 nucleotides: TGTGCCACCGGACTAGGGGGAGTATACGAGCAGTACTTC. Protein: CATGLGGVYEQYF.

The chain combines TRBV19 with TRBJ2-2, with TRBD2 matching over 10 bases. Germline CDR1 is LNHDA and CDR2 is SQIVND (reference sequence). The length of the CDR3 is 14 residues. V was clipped by 7 bases and J by 6 bases; unmatched bases: 5. For the CDR3, the DNA is TGTGCCAGTACAAAACTAGCGGGGCCCGGGGAGCTGTTTTTT. Residues: CASTKLAGPGELFF.

The sample holds a few counts of this clone. The CDR3 region is CASSLGQPEETQYF. The CDR3 DNA follows: TGCGCCAGCAGCTTGGGACAGCCCGAGGAGACCCAGTACTTC. The rearrangement links TRBV5-1 to TRBJ2-5, with D possibly matching TRBD1 (5 bases). This CDR3 region has 14 residues. Germline assignment: CDR1 SGHRS and CDR2 YFSETQ. Trimming cost V 0 bases and J 5 bases, with 11 bases left between them.

This clone was seen a few times. The chain is built from TRBV2 and TRBJ2-2, with D tentatively TRBD1 (6 bases). The germline CDR1 and CDR2 sequences are SNHLY and FYNNEI. Trimming removed 6 bases at V and 3 bases at J, with 11 bases between. The CDR3 extends over 14 amino acids. The CDR3, as DNA: TGTGCCAGCAGACAGGGAAGGGACACCGGGGAGCTGTTTTTT. Its translation: CASRQGRDTGELFF.

This clone was found a few times. This chain uses TRBV5-4 with TRBJ2-7, with 14 bases aligning to TRBD2. The CDR3 runs to 16 residues. The V and J ends lost 3 bases and 3 bases, in that order; junction bases with no gene match: 5. The germline V gene has CDR1 SGHNT and CDR2 YYREEE (reference sequence). This CDR3 reads CASSSGTSGSSYEQYF. The CDR3 nucleotides read TGTGCCAGCAGCTCTGGGACTAGCGGGAGTAGCTACGAGCAGTACTTC.

This clone has just a few counts. The chain links TRBV2 to TRBJ2-3; D possibly corresponds to TRBD2 (6 bases). CDR3 length equals 14 residues. Germline CDR1 is SNHLY and CDR2 is FYNNEI. Trimming left V 6 bases short and J 3 bases short, with 13 bases between. The CDR3 here is CASRKGGGTDTQYF. The CDR3 DNA reads as TGTGCCAGCAGGAAGGGAGGTGGTACAGATACGCAGTATTTT. Full variable domain (remainder filled in from reference TRBV2 and TRBJ2-3): EPEVTQTPSHQVTQMGQEVILRCVPISNHLYFYWYRQILGQKVEFLVSFYNNEISEKSEIFDDQFSVERPDGSNFTLKIRSTKLEDSAMYFCASRKGGGTDTQYFGPGTRLTVL.

V gene TRBV7-3 combines with J gene TRBJ2-1; D perhaps matches TRBD2 (6 bases). Trimming took off 2 bases at V and 4 bases at J, with 9 bases between the two ends. This CDR3 has 14 residues. The germline V gene has CDR1 SGHTA and CDR2 FQGTGA. The CDR3 nucleotides read TGTGCCAGCAGCTTACTGGCGGGGTACAATGAGCAGTTCTTC. It encodes CASSLLAGYNEQFF. The whole variable domain, remainder taken from reference TRBV7-3 and TRBJ2-1, is GAGVSQTPSNKVTEKGKYVELRCDPISGHTALYWYRQSLGQGPEFLIYFQGTGAADDSGLPNDRFFAVRPEGSVSTLKIQRTERGDSAVYLCASSLLAGYNEQFFGPGTRLTVL.

This clone has only a few counts. The chain uses TRBV10-2 and TRBJ1-1; D possibly corresponds to TRBD1 (5 bases). CDR1 WSHSY and CDR2 SAAADI come from the germline V gene. V lost 3 bases, J lost 6 bases, and 14 bases lay in between. CDR3 size: 14 residues. CDR3 sequence reads: CASSEQVGRAEAFF. CDR3 nucleotides: TGCGCCAGCAGTGAACAGGTGGGGAGGGCTGAAGCTTTCTTT.

This clone was picked up a small number of times. The chain is built from TRBV6-1 and TRBJ2-7; no clear D. Germline V CDR1 and CDR2: MNHNS, SASEGT. The CDR3 runs 15 residues. V lost 2 bases, J lost 3 bases, and 14 bases lay in between. CDR3 sequence reads: CASSEYNGYYYEQYF. In DNA form, the CDR3 reads TGTGCCAGCAGTGAATATAACGGATACTACTACGAGCAGTACTTC.

This clone showed up just a few times. This chain joins TRBV14 and TRBJ2-5, with 12 bases fitting TRBD2. After removal of 1 base from V and 4 bases from J, the junction contained 1 base not matched to a gene. CDR1 and CDR2 from the germline V gene are SGHDN and FVKESK. The CDR3 totals 15 residues. The DNA of the CDR3 is TGTGCCAGCAGCCAAGCACTAGCGGGGGGAGAGACCCAGTACTTC. It yields the protein CASSQALAGGETQYF. Full variable domain (rest looked up from reference TRBV14 and TRBJ2-5): EAGVTQFPSHSVIEKGQTVTLRCDPISGHDNLYWYRRVMGKEIKFLLHFVKESKQDESGMPNNRFLAERTGGTYSTLKVQPAELEDSGVYFCASSQALAGGETQYFGPGTRLLVL.

The chain carries TRBV5-1 and TRBJ2-3, with D maybe TRBD1 (5 bases). Germline V gene sequence: CDR1 SGHRS, CDR2 YFSETQ. V was trimmed by 5 bases and J by 2 bases, leaving 12 bases between them. This CDR3 is built from 14 residues. CDR3 sequence reads: CASSPRQFTDTQYF. CDR3 DNA sequence: TGCGCCAGCAGTCCGCGACAGTTCACAGATACGCAGTATTTT.

This chain joins TRBV7-8 and TRBJ2-7, with a tentative D call TRBD1 (5 bases). Trimming took 5 bases from V and 3 from J, leaving 8 bases between them. The germline V gene encodes CDR1 SGHVS and CDR2 FQNEAQ. The CDR3 runs to 12 residues. CDR3 loop: CASSIDSYEQYF. CDR3 nucleotide sequence: TGTGCCAGCAGCATCGACAGCTACGAGCAGTACTTC.

This clone has more than one count but fewer than ten. The chain combines TRBV6-5 with TRBJ2-7, with 9 nucleotides matching TRBD1. The CDR3 spans 13 residues. Germline loops: CDR1 MNHEY, CDR2 SVGAGI. Trimming at V came to 6 bases and at J to 6 bases, leaving 6 bases not matched to a gene. DNA for the CDR3: TGTGCCAGCAGCTCCGGGACAGGGAGCGAGCAGTACTTC. Protein sequence: CASSSGTGSEQYF.

This clone was recorded a few times. This rearrangement joins TRBV10-1 to TRBJ2-5; 7 nucleotides match TRBD2. The CDR3 consists of 16 residues. Germline V gene lookup returns CDR1 WNHNN and CDR2 SYGVQD (reference sequence). V lost 9 bases to trimming and J lost 6 bases; unmatched junction nucleotides: 19. CDR3 in DNA: TGCGCCAGTATCTTATTTCTAGCGGCACTGTGGAAGACCCAGTACTTC. Encoded protein: CASILFLAALWKTQYF.

This chain links TRBV27 with TRBJ1-5; no clear D. There are 13 residues in the CDR3. The germline V and J ends were trimmed by 6 bases and 0 bases, with 6 bases remaining between them. The V gene's germline CDR1 is MNHEY and CDR2 SMNVEV (reference sequence). The CDR3 DNA sequence: TGTGCCAGCAGGGCCGATAGCAATCAGCCCCAGCATTTT. This translates into CASRADSNQPQHF.

The J gene is TRBJ2-1, the V gene TRBV6-1; 12 bases are a match to TRBD2. The germline V gene encodes CDR1 MNHNS and CDR2 SASEGT. V was clipped by 8 bases and J by 6 bases; unmatched bases: 5. The CDR3 is made up of 14 amino acids. CDR3 nucleotide sequence: TGTGCCAGCCTCCGACTAGCGGGAGCCAATGAGCAGTTCTTC. It yields the protein CASLRLAGANEQFF.

CDR3 sequence reads: CASTFAESSYEQYF. The CDR3 bases are TGTGCCAGCACCTTTGCGGAAAGCTCCTACGAGCAGTACTTC. This rearrangement joins TRBV6-6 to TRBJ2-7; D remains unclear. Germline assignment: CDR1 MNHNY and CDR2 SVGAGI (reference sequence). V lost 7 bases and J 0 bases, leaving 13 bases between the germline ends. CDR3 length: 14 residues.

This clone was found a few times. V and J are TRBV7-3 and TRBJ2-1, with D perhaps TRBD2 (6 bases). CDR1 is SGHTA, CDR2 FQGTGA, per germline. The CDR3 runs to 12 residues. Trimming pared 8 bases from V and 6 bases from J, leaving 11 bases between. The CDR3 DNA reads as TGTGCCAGCGGTGTCGGGAGCAATGAGCAGTTCTTC. This translates into CASGVGSNEQFF.

This clone was observed a handful of times. This chain connects TRBV5-1 to TRBJ2-2; 8 nucleotides align to TRBD1. Germline lookup yields CDR1 SGHRS and CDR2 YFSETQ. V dropped 4 bases and J dropped 3; count of bases not matched to a gene: 2. The CDR3 runs 14 residues. DNA for the CDR3: TGCGCCAGCAGCCTACAGGGGGACACCGGGGAGCTGTTTTTT. Residues: CASSLQGDTGELFF.

In this sample, this clone turned up a few times. The chain combines TRBV11-2 with TRBJ1-1; D call uncertain. This CDR3 spans 16 amino acids. Germline loops: CDR1 SGHAT, CDR2 FQNNGV. Deletions cut 5 bases from V and 0 bases from J, with 16 bases between. In DNA form, the CDR3 reads TGTGCCAGCAGCCAAACCCCGGAGGTAATGAACACTGAAGCTTTCTTT. Its translation: CASSQTPEVMNTEAFF. Based on the CDR3 plus reference TRBV11-2 and TRBJ1-1, the full variable domain is EAGVAQSPRYKIIEKRQSVAFWCNPISGHATLYWYQQILGQGPKLLIQFQNNGVVDDSQLPKDRFSAERLKGVDSTLKIQPAKLEDSAVYLCASSQTPEVMNTEAFFGQGTRLTVV.

The chain links TRBV7-9 to TRBJ1-5, with D perhaps TRBD1 (5 bases). V was cut by 6 bases and J by 2 bases, with 17 bases left in between. The CDR3 extends over 16 amino acids. Per germline, CDR1 SEHNR and CDR2 FQNEAQ (reference sequence). The CDR3 sequence is CASSSPVGGGNQPQHF. The CDR3 DNA sequence: TGTGCCAGCAGTTCACCGGTCGGGGGGGGCAATCAGCCCCAGCATTTT.